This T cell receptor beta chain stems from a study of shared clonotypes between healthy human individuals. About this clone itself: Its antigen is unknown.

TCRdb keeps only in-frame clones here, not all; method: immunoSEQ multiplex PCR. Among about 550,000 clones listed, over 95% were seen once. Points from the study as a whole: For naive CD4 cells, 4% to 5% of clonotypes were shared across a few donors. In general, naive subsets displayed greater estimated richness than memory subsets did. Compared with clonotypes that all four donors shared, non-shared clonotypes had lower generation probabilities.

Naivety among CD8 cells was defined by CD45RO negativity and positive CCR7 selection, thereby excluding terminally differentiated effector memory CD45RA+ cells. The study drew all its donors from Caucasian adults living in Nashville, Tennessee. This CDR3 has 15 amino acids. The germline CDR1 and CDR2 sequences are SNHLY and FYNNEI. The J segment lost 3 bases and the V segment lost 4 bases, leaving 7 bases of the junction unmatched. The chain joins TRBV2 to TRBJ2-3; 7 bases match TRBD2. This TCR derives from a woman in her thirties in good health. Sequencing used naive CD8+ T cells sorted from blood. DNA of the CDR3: TGTGCCAGCAGTGTGGCGGGAGATTTGACAGATACGCAGTATTTT. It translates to CASSVAGDLTDTQYF.